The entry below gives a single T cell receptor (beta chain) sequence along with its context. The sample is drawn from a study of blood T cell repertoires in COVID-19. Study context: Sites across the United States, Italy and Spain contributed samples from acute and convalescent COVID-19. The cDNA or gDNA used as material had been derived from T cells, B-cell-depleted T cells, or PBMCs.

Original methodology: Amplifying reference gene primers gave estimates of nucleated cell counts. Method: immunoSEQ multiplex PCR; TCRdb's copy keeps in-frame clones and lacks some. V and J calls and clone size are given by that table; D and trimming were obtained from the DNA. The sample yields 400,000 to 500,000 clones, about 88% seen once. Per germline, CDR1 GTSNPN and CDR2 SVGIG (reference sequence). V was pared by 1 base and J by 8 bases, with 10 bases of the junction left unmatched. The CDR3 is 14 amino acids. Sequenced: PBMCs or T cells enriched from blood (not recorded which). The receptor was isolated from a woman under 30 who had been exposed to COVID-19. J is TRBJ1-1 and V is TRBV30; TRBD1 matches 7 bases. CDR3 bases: TGTGCCTGGAGTGAGGGCAGGGGGGTCAAGGAAGCTTTCTTT. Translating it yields CAWSEGRGVKEAFF. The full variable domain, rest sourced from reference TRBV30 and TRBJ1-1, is SQTIHQWPATLVQPVGSPLSLECTVEGTSNPNLYWYRQAAGRGLQLLFYSVGIGQISSEVPQNLSASRPQDRQFILSSKKLLLSDSGFYLCAWSEGRGVKEAFFGQGTRLTVV.